This T cell receptor (beta chain) was observed in a study of sequential checkpoint blockade in melanoma. This clone was counted only a few times. The assay was immunoSEQ multiplex PCR, and TCRdb's table has in-frame clones only and misses some. Of fewer than 15,000 clones listed, under 80% are singletons. Treatment noted: randomized to nivolumab then ipilimumab (arm A) or the reverse (arm B). There are 17 residues in the CDR3. Unmatched junction bases numbered 9, after V lost 4 bases and J lost 1 base. The germline gives CDR1 LNHDA, CDR2 SQIVND (reference sequence). Sequenced here: CD8+ T cells sorted from blood (inferred from file names), sampled from a patient given nivolumab and ipilimumab in sequence. The V gene is TRBV19, the J gene TRBJ2-2; 7 bases match TRBD2. The TCR was taken from a human donor with melanoma. The CDR3 DNA reads as TGTGCCAGTAGTAACCTAAGACTAGCAGAGAACACCGGGGAGCTGTTTTTT. Translation: CASSNLRLAENTGELFF.